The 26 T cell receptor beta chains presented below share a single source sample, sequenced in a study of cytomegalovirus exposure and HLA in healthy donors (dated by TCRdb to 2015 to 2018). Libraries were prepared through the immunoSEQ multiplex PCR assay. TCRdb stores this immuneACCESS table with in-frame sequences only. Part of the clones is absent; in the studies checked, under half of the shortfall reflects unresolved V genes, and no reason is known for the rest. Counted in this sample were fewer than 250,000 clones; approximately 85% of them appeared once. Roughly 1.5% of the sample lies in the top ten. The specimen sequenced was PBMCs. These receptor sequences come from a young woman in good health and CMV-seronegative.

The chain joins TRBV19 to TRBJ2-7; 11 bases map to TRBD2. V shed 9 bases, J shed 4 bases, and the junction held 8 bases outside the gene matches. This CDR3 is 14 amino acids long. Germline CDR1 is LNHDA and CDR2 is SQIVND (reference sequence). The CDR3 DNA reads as TGTGCCAGCGGAATAGCGGGAGGGCCTTACGAGCAGTACTTC. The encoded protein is CASGIAGGPYEQYF.

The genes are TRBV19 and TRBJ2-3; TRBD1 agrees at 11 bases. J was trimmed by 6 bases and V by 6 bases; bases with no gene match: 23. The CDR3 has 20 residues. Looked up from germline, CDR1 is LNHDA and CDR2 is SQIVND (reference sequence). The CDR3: CASRKRSRLGTGGDPDTQYF. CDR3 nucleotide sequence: TGTGCCAGTAGAAAGCGGAGTCGGTTGGGGACAGGGGGGGATCCGGATACGCAGTATTTT.

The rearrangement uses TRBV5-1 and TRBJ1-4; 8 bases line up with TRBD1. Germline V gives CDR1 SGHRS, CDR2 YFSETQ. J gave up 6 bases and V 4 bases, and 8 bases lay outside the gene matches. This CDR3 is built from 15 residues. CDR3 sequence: CASSPGGQADEKLFF. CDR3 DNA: TGCGCCAGCAGCCCGGGGGGACAGGCCGATGAAAAACTGTTTTTT. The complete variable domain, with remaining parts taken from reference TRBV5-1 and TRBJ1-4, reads KAGVTQTPRYLIKTRGQQVTLSCSPISGHRSVSWYQQTPGQGLQFLFEYFSETQRNKGNFPGRFSGRQFSNSRSEMNVSTLELGDSALYLCASSPGGQADEKLFFGSGTQLSVL.

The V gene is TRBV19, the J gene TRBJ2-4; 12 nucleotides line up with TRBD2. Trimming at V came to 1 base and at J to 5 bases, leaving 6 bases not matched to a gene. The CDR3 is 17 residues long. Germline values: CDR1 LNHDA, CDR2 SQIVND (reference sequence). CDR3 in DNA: TGTGCCAGTAGTATAGCCCTAGCGGGAGGGCCACAAAACATTCAGTACTTC. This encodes CASSIALAGGPQNIQYF.

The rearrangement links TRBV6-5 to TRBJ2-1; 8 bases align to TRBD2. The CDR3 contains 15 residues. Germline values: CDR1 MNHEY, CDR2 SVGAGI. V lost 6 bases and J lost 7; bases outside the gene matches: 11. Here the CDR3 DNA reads TGTGCCAGCAGCTCCGGGATCGCGGGGGGAAATGAGCAGTTCTTC. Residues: CASSSGIAGGNEQFF.

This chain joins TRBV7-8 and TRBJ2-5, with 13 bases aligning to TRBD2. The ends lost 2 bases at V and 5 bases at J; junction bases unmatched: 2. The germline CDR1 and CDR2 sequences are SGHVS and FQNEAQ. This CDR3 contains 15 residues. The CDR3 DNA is TGTGCCAGCAGCTTACCGGGACTAGCGGGGGAGACCCAGTACTTC. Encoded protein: CASSLPGLAGETQYF.

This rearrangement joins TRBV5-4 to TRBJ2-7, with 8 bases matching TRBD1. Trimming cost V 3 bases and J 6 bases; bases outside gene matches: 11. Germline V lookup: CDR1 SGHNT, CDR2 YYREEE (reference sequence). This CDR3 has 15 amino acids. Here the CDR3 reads CASSSIDRGILEQYF. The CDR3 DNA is TGTGCCAGCAGCTCGATAGACAGGGGAATACTCGAGCAGTACTTC.

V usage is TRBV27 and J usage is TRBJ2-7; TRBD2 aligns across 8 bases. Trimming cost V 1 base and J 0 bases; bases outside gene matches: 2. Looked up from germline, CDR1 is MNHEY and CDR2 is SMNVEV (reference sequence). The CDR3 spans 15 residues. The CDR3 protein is CASSLFSGDSYEQYF. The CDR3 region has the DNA TGTGCCAGCAGTTTATTTAGCGGGGACTCCTACGAGCAGTACTTC.

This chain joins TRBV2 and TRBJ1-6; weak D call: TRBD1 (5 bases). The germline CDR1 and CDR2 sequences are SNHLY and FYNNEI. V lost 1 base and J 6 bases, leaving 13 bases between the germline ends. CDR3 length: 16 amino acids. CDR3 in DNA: TGTGCCAGCAGTGAAGTACCCCCCGGGGGTAATTCACCCCTCCACTTT. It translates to CASSEVPPGGNSPLHF.

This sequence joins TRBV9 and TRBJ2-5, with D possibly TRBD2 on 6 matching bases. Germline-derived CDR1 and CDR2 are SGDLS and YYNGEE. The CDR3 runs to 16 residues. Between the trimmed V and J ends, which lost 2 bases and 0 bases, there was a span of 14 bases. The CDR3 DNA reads TGTGCCAGCAGCGTTCACGGGGGACCGTACCAAGAGACCCAGTACTTC. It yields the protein CASSVHGGPYQETQYF.

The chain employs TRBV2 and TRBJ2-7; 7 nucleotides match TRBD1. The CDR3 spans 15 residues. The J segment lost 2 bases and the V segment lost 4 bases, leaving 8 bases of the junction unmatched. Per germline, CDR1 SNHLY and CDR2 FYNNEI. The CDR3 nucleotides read TGTGCCAGCAGTGTGTCACAGGGGACGGCCTACGAGCAGTACTTC. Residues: CASSVSQGTAYEQYF. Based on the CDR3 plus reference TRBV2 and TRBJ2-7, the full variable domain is EPEVTQTPSHQVTQMGQEVILRCVPISNHLYFYWYRQILGQKVEFLVSFYNNEISEKSEIFDDQFSVERPDGSNFTLKIRSTKLEDSAMYFCASSVSQGTAYEQYFGPGTRLTVT.

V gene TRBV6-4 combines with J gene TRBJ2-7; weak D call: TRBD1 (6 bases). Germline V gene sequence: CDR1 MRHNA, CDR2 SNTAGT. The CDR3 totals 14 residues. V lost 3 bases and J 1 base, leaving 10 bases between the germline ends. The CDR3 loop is CASSESGQSYEQYF. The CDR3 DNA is TGTGCCAGCAGTGAATCCGGACAGTCCTACGAGCAGTACTTC.

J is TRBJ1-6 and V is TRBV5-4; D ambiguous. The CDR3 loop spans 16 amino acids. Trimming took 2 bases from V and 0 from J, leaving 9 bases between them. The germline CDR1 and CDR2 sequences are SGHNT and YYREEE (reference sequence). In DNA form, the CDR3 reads TGTGCCAGCAGCTTCGGAGGGAGCTCCTATAATTCACCCCTCCACTTT. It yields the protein CASSFGGSSYNSPLHF.

CDR3 region: CASSETREAFF. The CDR3 nucleotides read TGTGCCAGCAGTGAAACGAGGGAAGCTTTCTTT. V usage is TRBV2 and J usage is TRBJ1-1; D uncertain. Per germline, CDR1 SNHLY and CDR2 FYNNEI. The V end was cut by 2 bases, the J end by 8 bases, with 6 bases between. The CDR3 length is 11 residues.

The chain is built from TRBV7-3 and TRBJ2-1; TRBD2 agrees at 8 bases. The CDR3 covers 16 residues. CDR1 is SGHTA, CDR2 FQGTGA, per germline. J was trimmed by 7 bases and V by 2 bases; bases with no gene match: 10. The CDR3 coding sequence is TGTGCCAGCAGCTTAGTCCCAGCGGGGGTTTTGAATGAGCAGTTCTTC. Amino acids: CASSLVPAGVLNEQFF. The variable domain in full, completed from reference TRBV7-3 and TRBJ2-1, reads GAGVSQTPSNKVTEKGKYVELRCDPISGHTALYWYRQSLGQGPEFLIYFQGTGAADDSGLPNDRFFAVRPEGSVSTLKIQRTERGDSAVYLCASSLVPAGVLNEQFFGPGTRLTVL.

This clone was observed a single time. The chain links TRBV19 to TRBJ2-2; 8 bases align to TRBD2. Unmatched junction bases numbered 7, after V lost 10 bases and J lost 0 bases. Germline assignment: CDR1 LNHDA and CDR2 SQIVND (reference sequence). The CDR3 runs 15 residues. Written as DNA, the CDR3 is TGTGCCACCGACGCGGGGGGTACGAACACCGGGGAGCTGTTTTTT. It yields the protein CATDAGGTNTGELFF.

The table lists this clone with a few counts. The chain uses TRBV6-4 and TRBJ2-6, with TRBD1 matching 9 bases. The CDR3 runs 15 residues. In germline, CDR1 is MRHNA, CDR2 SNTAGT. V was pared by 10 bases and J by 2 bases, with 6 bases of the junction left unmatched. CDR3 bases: TGTGCCACTGCGACAGGGGGAACTGGGGCCAACGTCCTGACTTTC. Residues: CATATGGTGANVLTF.

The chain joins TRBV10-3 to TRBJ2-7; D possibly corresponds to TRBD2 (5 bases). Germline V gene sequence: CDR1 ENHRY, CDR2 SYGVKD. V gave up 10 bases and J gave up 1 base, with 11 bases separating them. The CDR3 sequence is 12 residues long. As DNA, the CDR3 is TGTGCCAGTGGACTGGATTCCTACGAGCAGTACTTC. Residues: CASGLDSYEQYF.

The CDR3 sequence: CASSSASGHYNEQFF. The CDR3 DNA sequence: TGTGCCAGCAGCTCCGCTAGCGGTCACTACAATGAGCAGTTCTTC. The V gene is TRBV7-3, the J gene TRBJ2-1; 7 bases map to TRBD2. The trim removed 4 bases at V and 3 bases at J, leaving 6 bases unmatched. The CDR3 covers 15 residues. CDR1 SGHTA and CDR2 FQGTGA come from the germline V gene.

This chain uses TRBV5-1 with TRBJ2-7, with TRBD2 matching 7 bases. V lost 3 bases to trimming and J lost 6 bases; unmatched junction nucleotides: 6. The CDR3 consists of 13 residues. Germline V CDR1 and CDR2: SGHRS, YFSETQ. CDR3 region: CASSSPIAGEQYF. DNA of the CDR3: TGCGCCAGCAGCTCCCCGATAGCGGGCGAGCAGTACTTC.

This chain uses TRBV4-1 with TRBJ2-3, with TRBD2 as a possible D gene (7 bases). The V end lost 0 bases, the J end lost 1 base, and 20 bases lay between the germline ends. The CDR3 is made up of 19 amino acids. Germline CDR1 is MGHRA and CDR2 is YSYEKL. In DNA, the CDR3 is TGCGCCAGCAGCCAAGAGGGCCAGGGAGTCGGGGGGCGCACAGATACGCAGTATTTT. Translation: CASSQEGQGVGGRTDTQYF.

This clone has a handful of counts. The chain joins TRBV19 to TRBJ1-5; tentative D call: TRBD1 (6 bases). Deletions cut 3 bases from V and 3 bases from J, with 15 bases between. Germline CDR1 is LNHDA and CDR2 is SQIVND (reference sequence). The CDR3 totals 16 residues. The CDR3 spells CASSMFRTADNQPQHF. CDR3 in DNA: TGTGCCAGTAGTATGTTCAGGACAGCGGACAATCAGCCCCAGCATTTT. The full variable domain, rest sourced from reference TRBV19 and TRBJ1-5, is DGGITQSPKYLFRKEGQNVTLSCEQNLNHDAMYWYRQDPGQGLRLIYYSQIVNDFQKGDIAEGYSVSREKKESFPLTVTSAQKNPTAFYLCASSMFRTADNQPQHFGDGTRLSIL.

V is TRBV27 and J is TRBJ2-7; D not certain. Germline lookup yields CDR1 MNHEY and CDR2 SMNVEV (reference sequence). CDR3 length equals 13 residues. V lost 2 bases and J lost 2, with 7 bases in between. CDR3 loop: CASSLTETYEQYF. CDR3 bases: TGTGCCAGCAGTTTAACAGAGACCTACGAGCAGTACTTC.

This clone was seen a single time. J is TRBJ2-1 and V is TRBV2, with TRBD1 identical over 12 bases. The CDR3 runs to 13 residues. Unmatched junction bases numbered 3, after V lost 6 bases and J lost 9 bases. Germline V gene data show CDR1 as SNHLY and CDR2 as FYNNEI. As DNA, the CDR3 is TGTGCCAGCAGGGGACAGGGGGCTGGTGAGCAGTTCTTC. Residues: CASRGQGAGEQFF.

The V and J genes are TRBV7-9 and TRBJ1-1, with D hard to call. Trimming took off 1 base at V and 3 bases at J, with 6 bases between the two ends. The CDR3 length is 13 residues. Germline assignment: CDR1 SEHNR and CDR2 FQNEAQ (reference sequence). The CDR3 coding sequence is TGTGCCAGCAGCTTAGGGGCACACACTGAAGCTTTCTTT. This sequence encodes CASSLGAHTEAFF.

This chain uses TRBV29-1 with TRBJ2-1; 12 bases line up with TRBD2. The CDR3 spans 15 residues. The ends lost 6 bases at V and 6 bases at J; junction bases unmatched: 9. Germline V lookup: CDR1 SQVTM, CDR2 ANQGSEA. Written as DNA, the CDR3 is TGCAGCGTGGCGACTAGCGGGGGACGTTTCAATGAGCAGTTCTTC. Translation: CSVATSGGRFNEQFF.